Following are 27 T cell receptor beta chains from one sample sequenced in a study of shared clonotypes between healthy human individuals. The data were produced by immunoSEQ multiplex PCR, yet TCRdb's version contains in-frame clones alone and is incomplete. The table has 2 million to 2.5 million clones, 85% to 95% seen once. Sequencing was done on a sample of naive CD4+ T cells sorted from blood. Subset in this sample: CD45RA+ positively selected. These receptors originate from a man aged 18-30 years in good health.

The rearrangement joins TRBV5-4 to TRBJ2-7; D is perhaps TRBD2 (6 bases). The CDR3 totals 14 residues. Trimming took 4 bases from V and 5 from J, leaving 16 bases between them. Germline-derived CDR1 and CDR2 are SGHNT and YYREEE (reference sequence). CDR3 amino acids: CASSPVGGNDEQYF. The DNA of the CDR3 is TGTGCCAGCAGCCCCGTGGGGGGTAACGACGAGCAGTACTTC. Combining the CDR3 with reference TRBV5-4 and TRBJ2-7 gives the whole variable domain ETGVTQSPTHLIKTRGQQVTLRCSSQSGHNTVSWYQQALGQGPQFIFQYYREEENGRGNFPPRFSGLQFPNYSSELNVNALELDDSALYLCASSPVGGNDEQYFGPGTRLTVT.

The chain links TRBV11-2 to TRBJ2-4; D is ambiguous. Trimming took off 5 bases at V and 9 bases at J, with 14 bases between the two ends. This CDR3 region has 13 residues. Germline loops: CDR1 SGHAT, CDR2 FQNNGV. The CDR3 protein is CASSAPNRGIQYF. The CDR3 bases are TGTGCCAGCAGCGCACCAAACAGAGGCATTCAGTACTTC.

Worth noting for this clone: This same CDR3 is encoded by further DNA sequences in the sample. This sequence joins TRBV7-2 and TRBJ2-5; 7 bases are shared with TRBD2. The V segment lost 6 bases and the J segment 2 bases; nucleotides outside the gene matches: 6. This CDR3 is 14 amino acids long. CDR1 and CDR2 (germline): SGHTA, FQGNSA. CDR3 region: CASSFSGGQETQYF. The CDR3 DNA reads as TGTGCCAGCAGTTTTTCCGGGGGGCAAGAGACCCAGTACTTC.

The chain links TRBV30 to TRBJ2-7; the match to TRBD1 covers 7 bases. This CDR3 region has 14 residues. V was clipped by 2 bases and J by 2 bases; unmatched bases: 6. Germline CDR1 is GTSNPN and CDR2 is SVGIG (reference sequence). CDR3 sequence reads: CAWSRGTEAYEQYF. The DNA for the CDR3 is TGTGCCTGGAGTAGGGGGACAGAGGCCTACGAGCAGTACTTC.

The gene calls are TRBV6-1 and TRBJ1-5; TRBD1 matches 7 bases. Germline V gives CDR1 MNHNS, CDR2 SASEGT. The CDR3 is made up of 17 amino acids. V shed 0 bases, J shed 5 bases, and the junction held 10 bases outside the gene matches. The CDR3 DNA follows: TGTGCCAGCAGTGAAGCAGGCGGGACAGTGGCCTATCAGCCCCAGCATTTT. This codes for CASSEAGGTVAYQPQHF.

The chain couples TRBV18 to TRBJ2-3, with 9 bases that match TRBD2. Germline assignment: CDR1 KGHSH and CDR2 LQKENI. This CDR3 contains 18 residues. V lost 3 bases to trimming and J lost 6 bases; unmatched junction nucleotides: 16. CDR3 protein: CASSPRQAAGGVGDTQYF. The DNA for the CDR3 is TGTGCCAGCTCACCGCGTCAGGCAGCGGGAGGAGTTGGGGATACGCAGTATTTT.

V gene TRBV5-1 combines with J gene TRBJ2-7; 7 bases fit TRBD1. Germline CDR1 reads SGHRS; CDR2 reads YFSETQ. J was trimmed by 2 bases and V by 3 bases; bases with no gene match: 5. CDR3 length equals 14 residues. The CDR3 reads CASSWTGMTYEQYF. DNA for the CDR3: TGCGCCAGCAGCTGGACAGGTATGACCTACGAGCAGTACTTC.

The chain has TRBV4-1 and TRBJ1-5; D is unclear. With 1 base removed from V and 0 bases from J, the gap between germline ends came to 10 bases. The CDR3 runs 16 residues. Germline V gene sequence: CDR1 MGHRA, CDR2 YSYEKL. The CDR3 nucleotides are TGCGCCAGCAGCCAAGGGCCTAGTGATAGCAATCAGCCCCAGCATTTT. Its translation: CASSQGPSDSNQPQHF.

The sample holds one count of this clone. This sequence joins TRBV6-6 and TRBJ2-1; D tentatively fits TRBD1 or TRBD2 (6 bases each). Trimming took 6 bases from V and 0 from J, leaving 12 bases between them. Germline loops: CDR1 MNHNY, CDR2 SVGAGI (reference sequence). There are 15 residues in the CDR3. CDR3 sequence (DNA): TGTGCCAGCAGCCCCGGGGGCTCCTCCTACAATGAGCAGTTCTTC. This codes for CASSPGGSSYNEQFF.

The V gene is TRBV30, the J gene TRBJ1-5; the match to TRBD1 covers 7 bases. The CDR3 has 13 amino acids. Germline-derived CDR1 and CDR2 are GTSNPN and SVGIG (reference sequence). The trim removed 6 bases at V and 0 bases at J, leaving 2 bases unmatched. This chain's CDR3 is CACGTASNQPQHF. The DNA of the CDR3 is TGTGCCTGCGGGACAGCTAGCAATCAGCCCCAGCATTTT.

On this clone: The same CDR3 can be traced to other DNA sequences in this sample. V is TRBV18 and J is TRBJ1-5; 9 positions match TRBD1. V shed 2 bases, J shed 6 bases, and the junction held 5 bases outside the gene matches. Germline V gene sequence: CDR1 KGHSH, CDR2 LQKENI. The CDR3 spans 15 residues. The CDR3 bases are TGTGCCAGCTCACCAGGCACAGGGGGCGGTCAGCCCCAGCATTTT. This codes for CASSPGTGGGQPQHF.

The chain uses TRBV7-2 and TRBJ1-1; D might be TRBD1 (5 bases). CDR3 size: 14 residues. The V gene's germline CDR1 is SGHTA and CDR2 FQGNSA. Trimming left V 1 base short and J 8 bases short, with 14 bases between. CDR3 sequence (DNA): TGTGCCAGCAGCTTAGATCAATCGGGGCGAGAAGCTTTCTTT. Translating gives CASSLDQSGREAFF.

DNA of the CDR3: TGTGCCAGCAGCGTAGCTTGGCAAGTCTCTGGAAACACCATATATTTT. As protein: CASSVAWQVSGNTIYF. The chain couples TRBV9 to TRBJ1-3; no definite D call. Germline CDR1 is SGDLS and CDR2 is YYNGEE. The CDR3 loop spans 16 amino acids. Trimming pared 0 bases from V and 0 bases from J, leaving 10 bases between.

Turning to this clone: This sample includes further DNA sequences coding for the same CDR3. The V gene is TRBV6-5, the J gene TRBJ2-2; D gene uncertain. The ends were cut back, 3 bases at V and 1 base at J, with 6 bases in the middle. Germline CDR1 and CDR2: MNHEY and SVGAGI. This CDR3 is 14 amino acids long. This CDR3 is CASSYSGNTGELFF. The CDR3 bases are TGTGCCAGCAGTTATTCAGGGAACACCGGGGAGCTGTTTTTT.

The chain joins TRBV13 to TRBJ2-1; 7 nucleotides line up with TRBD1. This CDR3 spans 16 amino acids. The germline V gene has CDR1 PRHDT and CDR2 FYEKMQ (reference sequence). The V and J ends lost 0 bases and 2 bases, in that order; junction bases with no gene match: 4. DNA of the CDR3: TGTGCCAGCAGCTTAGGGGACAGGCCTCCCTACAATGAGCAGTTCTTC. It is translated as CASSLGDRPPYNEQFF.

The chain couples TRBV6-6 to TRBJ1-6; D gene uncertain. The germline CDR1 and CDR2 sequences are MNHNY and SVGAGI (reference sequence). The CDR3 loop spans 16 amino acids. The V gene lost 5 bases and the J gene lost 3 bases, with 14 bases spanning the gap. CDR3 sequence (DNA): TGTGCCAGCAGTCCCACCGGCCAGTTCTATAATTCACCCCTCCACTTT. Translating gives CASSPTGQFYNSPLHF.

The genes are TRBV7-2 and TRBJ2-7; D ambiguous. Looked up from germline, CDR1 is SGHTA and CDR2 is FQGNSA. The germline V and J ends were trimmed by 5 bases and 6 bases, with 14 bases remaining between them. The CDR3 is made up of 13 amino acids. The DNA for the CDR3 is TGTGCCAGCAGCCCGGCTAGAGCGATCGAGCAGTACTTC. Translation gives CASSPARAIEQYF.

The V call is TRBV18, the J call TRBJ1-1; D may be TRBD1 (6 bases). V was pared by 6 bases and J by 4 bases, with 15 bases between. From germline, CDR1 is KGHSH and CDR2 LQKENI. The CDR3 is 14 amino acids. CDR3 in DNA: TGTGCCAGCTCCCCGGGGGCAGGGCTCACTGAAGCTTTCTTT. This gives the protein CASSPGAGLTEAFF.

CDR3 loop: CASSRGVPGANVLTF. The CDR3 nucleotides are TGTGCCAGCAGCCGAGGGGTACCTGGGGCCAACGTCCTGACTTTC. The chain uses TRBV7-3 and TRBJ2-6; either TRBD1 or TRBD2 may fit D (5 bases each). Trimming left V 5 bases short and J 2 bases short, with 10 bases between. Per the germline V gene, CDR1 is SGHTA and CDR2 is FQGTGA. This CDR3 is built from 15 residues.

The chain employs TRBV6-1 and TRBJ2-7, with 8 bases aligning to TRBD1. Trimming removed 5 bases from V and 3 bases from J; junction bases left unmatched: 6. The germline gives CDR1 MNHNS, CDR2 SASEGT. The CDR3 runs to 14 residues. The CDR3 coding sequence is TGTGCCAGCAGTCGCGGACAGGGAGGCTACGAGCAGTACTTC. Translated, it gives CASSRGQGGYEQYF.

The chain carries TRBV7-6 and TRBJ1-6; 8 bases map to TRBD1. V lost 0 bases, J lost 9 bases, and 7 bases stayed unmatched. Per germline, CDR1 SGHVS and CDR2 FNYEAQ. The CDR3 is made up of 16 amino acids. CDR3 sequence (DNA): TGTGCCAGCAGCTTAGCCCCGACAGGGGCAATTTCACCCCTCCACTTT. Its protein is CASSLAPTGAISPLHF.

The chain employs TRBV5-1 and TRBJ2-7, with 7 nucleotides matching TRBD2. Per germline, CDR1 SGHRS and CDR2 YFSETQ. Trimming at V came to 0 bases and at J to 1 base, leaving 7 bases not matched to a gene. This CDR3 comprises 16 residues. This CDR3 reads CASSLAGGSLSYEQYF. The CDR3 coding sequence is TGCGCCAGCAGCTTGGCCGGCGGGAGCCTATCCTACGAGCAGTACTTC.

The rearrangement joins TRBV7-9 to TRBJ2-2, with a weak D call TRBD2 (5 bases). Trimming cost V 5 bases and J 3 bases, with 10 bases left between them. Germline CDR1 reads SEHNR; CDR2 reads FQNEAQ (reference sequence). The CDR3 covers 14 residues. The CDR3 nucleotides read TGTGCCAGCAGCACCCTGAGGGACACCGGGGAGCTGTTTTTT. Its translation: CASSTLRDTGELFF.

CDR3: CASSLNPGEHYGYTF. The CDR3 nucleotides read TGTGCCAGCAGCCTTAACCCAGGGGAGCACTATGGCTACACCTTC. The chain couples TRBV7-8 to TRBJ1-2; possibly TRBD1 for D (6 bases). The CDR3 is 15 residues long. The V end was cut by 5 bases, the J end by 3 bases, with 16 bases between. Germline assignment: CDR1 SGHVS and CDR2 FQNEAQ.

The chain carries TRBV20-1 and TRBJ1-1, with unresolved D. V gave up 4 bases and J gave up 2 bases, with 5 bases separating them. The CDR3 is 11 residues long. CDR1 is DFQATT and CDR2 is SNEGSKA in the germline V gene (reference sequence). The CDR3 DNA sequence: TGCAGTGCTAACAGCAACACTGAAGCTTTCTTT. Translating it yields CSANSNTEAFF.

The CDR3 protein is CASSPSIGLAGDGETQYF. The CDR3 DNA reads as TGTGCCAGCTCACCTTCAATAGGACTAGCGGGAGACGGAGAGACCCAGTACTTC. V gene TRBV18 combines with J gene TRBJ2-5; 13 bases are a match to TRBD2. The CDR3 extends over 18 amino acids. Germline V gives CDR1 KGHSH, CDR2 LQKENI. The ends lost 3 bases at V and 4 bases at J; junction bases unmatched: 11.

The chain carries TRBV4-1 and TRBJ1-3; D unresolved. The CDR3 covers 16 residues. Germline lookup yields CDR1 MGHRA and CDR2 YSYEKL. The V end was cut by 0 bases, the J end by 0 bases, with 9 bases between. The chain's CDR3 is CASSQDRGSSGNTIYF. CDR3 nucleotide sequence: TGCGCCAGCAGCCAAGATAGAGGGAGCTCTGGAAACACCATATATTTT.